This paragraph covers one T cell receptor beta chain sequence. As originally analysed: The assay estimated nucleated cells by amplifying reference gene primers. Assay used: immunoSEQ multiplex PCR; TCRdb lists only in-frame clones, some missing. V, J and clone size were drawn from that table, and D and trimming were deduced from the DNA. The data hold over 85,000 clones, with 80% to 90% observed a single time. The sample is drawn from a study of blood T cell repertoires in COVID-19. The overall study: Samples of COVID-19 (acute and convalescent) were obtained from the United States, Italy and Spain. T cells, B-cell-depleted T cells, or PBMCs provided the cDNA or gDNA that served as material.

Trimming cost V 0 bases and J 6 bases, with 8 bases left between them. This CDR3 is built from 13 residues. Per germline, CDR1 SEHNR and CDR2 FQNEAQ (reference sequence). The J gene is TRBJ1-2, the V gene TRBV7-9; D is ambiguous. Material: peripheral blood. This receptor was identified in a woman in her sixties or seventies with acute or convalescent COVID-19. CDR3 in DNA: TGTGCCAGCAGCTTAGCGAATCGCGATGGCTACACCTTC. Protein product: CASSLANRDGYTF.